The subject of this entry is one TCR beta chain. Antigen: not known. The germline V gene has CDR1 MDHEN and CDR2 SYDVKM. The length of the CDR3 is 14 residues. The germline V and J ends were trimmed by 1 base and 6 bases, with 12 bases remaining between them. Here immunoSEQ multiplex PCR was the method, and the copy in TCRdb shows in-frame clones only, minus some. The sample has roughly 120,000 clones, around 93% seen once. The data were obtained in a study of OX40 agonist ivuxolimab in advanced cancers. Overall study: Patients were treated with ivuxolimab, an agonistic anti-OX40 (CD134) antibody.

Study-wide results and limits: On average, a greater number of expanded clones characterised CD8+ T cells relative to CD4+.

The timepoints at which blood was sampled were baseline, cycle 4 day 1, and cycle 7 day 1. The rearrangement links TRBV28 to TRBJ1-1, with D uncertain. The TCR originated in an adult with an advanced solid tumor such as melanoma, head and neck, liver or kidney cancer. Specimen: CD4+ or CD8+ T cells sorted from blood, collected in a trial of the OX40 agonist ivuxolimab. CDR3 sequence (DNA): TGTGCCAGCAGTTTATTCAGGCTGGTCGCTGAAGCTTTCTTT. Translating it yields CASSLFRLVAEAFF.